In its sample, the clone carrying this TCR beta chain was seen a few times. The target antigen is unknown. Using a J-beta primer mix together with a sample-barcoded 5' primer, a second PCR was run for roughly 7 to 11 cycles. Each cDNA molecule carried a tag from a template-switch adaptor that contained 12 random nucleotides. MiXCR, applied by TCRdb to the 5' RACE reads, yields one record per CDR3 protein. The repertoire holds 600,000 or so distinct CDR3 sequences, with roughly 30% as singletons. This specimen comes from a study of blood T cells in healthy people across ages. Whole-study findings and limits: The donors' CMV status was not determined, possibly confounding changes in expanded clonotypes. Long-lived donors exceeded aged donors in naive CD4+ cells and diversity. Across the age range, TCR beta diversity per million T cells fell in a roughly linear way.

V lost 5 bases to trimming and J lost 8 bases, with 12 bases between them. The CDR3 loop spans 13 amino acids. Looked up from germline, CDR1 is WSHSY and CDR2 is SAAADI. This sequence was found in a woman older than 75 in good health. Sequencing used blood. The V gene is TRBV10-2, the J gene TRBJ1-4; D ambiguous. CDR3 sequence: CASSRGVEEKLFF. The DNA for the CDR3 is TGCGCCAGCAGTCGAGGTGTGGAAGAAAAACTGTTTTTT.